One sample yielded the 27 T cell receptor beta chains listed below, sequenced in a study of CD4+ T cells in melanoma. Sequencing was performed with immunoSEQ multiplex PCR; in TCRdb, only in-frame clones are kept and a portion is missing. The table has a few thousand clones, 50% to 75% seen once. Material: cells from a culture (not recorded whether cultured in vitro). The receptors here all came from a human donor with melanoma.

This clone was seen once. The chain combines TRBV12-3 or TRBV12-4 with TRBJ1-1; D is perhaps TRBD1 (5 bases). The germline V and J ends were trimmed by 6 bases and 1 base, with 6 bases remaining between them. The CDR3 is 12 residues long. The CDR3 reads CASSQGNTEAFF. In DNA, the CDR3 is TGTGCCAGCAGCCAGGGGAACACTGAAGCTTTCTTT.

The CDR3 reads CASSSVGTGGGSKGNEQFF. CDR3 nucleotides: TGTGCCAGCAGCTCCGTCGGTACAGGGGGAGGGTCTAAGGGCAATGAGCAGTTCTTC. This rearrangement joins TRBV28 to TRBJ2-1; perhaps TRBD1 as D (8 bases). CDR3 length: 19 amino acids. CDR1 is MDHEN, CDR2 SYDVKM, per germline. V lost 6 bases, J lost 6 bases, and 30 bases lay in between.

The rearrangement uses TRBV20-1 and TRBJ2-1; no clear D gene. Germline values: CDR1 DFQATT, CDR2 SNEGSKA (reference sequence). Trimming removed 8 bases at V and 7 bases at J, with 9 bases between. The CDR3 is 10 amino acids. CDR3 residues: CSFAWNEQFF. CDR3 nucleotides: TGCAGTTTCGCCTGGAATGAGCAGTTCTTC.

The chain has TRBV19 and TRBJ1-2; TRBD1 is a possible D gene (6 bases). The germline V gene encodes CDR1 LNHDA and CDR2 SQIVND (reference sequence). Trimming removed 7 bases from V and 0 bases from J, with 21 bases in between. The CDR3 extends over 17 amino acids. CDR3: CASTRLEAGAANYGYTF. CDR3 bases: TGTGCCAGTACCCGTCTGGAGGCGGGGGCGGCTAACTATGGCTACACCTTC.

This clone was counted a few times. The CDR3 coding sequence is TGTGCCAGTAGTATATCGGGTGCACGTGTCGTCCCTTCACCCCTCCACTTT. This translates into CASSISGARVVPSPLHF. The chain uses TRBV19 and TRBJ1-6; D not resolved. Trimming took off 2 bases at V and 9 bases at J, with 20 bases between the two ends. Germline assignment: CDR1 LNHDA and CDR2 SQIVND (reference sequence). This CDR3 is 17 amino acids long.

CDR3 in amino acids: CASSWTVSGNTIYF. CDR3 bases: TGTGCCAGCAGTTGGACAGTCTCTGGAAACACCATATATTTT. The chain combines TRBV28 with TRBJ1-3, with D possibly matching TRBD1 (6 bases). The CDR3 extends over 14 amino acids. CDR1 and CDR2 from the germline V gene are MDHEN and SYDVKM. Trimming stripped 4 bases from V and 0 bases from J, with 7 bases between.

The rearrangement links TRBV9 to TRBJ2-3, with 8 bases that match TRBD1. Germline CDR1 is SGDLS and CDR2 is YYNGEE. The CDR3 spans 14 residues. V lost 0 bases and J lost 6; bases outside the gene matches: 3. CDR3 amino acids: CASSVAQGADTQYF. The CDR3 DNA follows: TGTGCCAGCAGCGTAGCGCAGGGGGCGGATACGCAGTATTTT.

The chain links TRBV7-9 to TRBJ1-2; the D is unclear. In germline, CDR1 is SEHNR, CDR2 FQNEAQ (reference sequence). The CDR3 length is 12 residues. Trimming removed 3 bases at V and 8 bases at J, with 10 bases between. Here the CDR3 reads CASSFREGGYTF. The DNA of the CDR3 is TGTGCCAGCAGCTTCAGAGAAGGGGGCTACACCTTC.

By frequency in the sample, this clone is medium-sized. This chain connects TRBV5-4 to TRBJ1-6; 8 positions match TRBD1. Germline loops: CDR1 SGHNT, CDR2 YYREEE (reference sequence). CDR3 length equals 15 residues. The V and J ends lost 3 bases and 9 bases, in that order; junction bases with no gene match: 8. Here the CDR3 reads CASSSGQGGSSPLHF. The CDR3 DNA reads TGTGCCAGCAGCTCAGGACAGGGCGGTAGTTCACCCCTCCACTTT.

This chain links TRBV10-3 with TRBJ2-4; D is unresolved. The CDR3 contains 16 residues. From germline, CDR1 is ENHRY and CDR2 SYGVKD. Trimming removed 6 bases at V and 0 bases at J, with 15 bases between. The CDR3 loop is CAISSSNQLAKNIQYF. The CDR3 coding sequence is TGTGCCATCAGCTCCTCCAACCAACTAGCCAAAAACATTCAGTACTTC.

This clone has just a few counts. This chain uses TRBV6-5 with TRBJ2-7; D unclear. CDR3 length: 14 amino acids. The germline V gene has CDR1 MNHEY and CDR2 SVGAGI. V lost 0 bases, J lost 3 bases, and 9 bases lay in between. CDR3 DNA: TGTGCCAGCAGTTACTCGAGTCCGGGCTACGAGCAGTACTTC. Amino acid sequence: CASSYSSPGYEQYF.

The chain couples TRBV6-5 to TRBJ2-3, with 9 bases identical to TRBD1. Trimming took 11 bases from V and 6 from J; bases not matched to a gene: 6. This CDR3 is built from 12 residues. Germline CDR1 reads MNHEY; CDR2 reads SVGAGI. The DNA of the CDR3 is TGTGCCGGCGGACAGGGGTTGGATACGCAGTATTTT. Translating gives CAGGQGLDTQYF.

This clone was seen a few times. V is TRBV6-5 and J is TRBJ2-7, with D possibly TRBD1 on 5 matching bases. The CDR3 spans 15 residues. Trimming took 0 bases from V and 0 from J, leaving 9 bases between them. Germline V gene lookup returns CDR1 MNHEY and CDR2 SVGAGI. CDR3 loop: CASSYSGASSYEQYF. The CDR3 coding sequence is TGTGCCAGCAGTTACTCAGGGGCTAGCTCCTACGAGCAGTACTTC.

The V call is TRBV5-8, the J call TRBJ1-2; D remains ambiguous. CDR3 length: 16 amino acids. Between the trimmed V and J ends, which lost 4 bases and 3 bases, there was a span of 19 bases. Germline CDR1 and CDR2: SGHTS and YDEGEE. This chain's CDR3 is CASSRKTSPMDYGYTF. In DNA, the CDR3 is TGTGCCAGCAGCCGGAAAACATCCCCTATGGACTATGGCTACACCTTC.

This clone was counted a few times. CDR3 protein: CASSQWTGTEDYGYTF. CDR3 DNA sequence: TGTGCCAGCAGCCAATGGACCGGGACAGAAGACTATGGCTACACCTTC. V gene TRBV16 combines with J gene TRBJ1-2; 7 bases align to TRBD1. With 1 base clipped from V and 3 bases from J, the junction kept 8 bases outside the gene matches. The CDR3 consists of 16 residues. Germline V gene lookup returns CDR1 KGHSY and CDR2 FQNENV.

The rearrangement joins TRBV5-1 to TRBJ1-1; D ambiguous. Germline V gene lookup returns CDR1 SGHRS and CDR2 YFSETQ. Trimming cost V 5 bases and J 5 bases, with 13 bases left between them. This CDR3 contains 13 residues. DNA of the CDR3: TGCGCCAGCAGAGAGTCCGGGGTAACTGAAGCTTTCTTT. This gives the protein CASRESGVTEAFF.

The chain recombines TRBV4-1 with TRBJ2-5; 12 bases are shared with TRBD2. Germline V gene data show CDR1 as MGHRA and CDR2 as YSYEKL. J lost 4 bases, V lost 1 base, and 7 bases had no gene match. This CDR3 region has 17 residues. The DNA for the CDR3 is TGCGCCAGCAGCCAAGCAGTCCTAGCGGGGGGGCTAGAGACCCAGTACTTC. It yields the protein CASSQAVLAGGLETQYF.

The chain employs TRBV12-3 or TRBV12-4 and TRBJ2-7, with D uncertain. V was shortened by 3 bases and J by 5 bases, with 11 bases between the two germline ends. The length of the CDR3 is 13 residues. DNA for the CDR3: TGTGCCAGCAGTTTGATAGTAGCCCACGAGCAGTACTTC. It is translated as CASSLIVAHEQYF.

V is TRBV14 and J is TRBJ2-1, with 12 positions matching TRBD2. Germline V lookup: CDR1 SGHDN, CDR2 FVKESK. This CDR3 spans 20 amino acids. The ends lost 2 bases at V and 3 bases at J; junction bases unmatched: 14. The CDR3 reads CASSQNPSGGARTFYNEQFF. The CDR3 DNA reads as TGTGCCAGCAGCCAAAATCCTAGCGGGGGGGCCCGTACATTCTACAATGAGCAGTTCTTC.

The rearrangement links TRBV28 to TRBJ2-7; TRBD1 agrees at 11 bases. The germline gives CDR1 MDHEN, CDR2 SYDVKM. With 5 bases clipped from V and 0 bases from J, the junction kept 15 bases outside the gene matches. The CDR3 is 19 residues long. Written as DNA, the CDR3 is TGTGCCAGCAGTCCAACCGGGACTAGGGGGACAGGGGGCTCCTACGAGCAGTACTTC. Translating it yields CASSPTGTRGTGGSYEQYF.

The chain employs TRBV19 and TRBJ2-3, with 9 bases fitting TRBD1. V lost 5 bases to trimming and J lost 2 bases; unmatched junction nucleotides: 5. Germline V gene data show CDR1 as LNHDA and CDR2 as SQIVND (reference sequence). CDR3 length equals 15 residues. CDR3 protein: CASSSRQGVTDTQYF. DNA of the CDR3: TGTGCCAGTAGTTCCCGACAGGGGGTCACAGATACGCAGTATTTT.

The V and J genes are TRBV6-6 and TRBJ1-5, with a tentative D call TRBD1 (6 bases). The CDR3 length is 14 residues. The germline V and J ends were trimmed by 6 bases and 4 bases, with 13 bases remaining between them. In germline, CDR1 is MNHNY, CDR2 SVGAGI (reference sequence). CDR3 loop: CASSEQGLNQPQHF. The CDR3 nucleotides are TGTGCCAGCAGCGAACAGGGACTTAATCAGCCCCAGCATTTT.

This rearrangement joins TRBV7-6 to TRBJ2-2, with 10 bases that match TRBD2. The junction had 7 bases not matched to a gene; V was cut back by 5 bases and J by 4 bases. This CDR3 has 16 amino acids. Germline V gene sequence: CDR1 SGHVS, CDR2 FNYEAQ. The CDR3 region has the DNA TGTGCCAGCAGCGCCCTAGCGGGGGTACCCACCGGGGAGCTGTTTTTT. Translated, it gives CASSALAGVPTGELFF.

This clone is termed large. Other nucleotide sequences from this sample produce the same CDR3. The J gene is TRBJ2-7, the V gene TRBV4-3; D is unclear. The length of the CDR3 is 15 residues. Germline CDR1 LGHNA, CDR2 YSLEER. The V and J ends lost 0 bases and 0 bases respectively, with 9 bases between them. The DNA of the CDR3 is TGCGCCAGCAGCCAAGACAGTTCCCTCTCCTACGAGCAGTACTTC. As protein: CASSQDSSLSYEQYF.

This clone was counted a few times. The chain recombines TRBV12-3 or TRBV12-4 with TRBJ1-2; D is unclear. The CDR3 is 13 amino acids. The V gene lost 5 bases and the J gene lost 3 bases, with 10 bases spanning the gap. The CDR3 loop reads CASSPTRHYGYTF. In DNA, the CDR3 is TGTGCCAGCAGTCCGACACGCCACTATGGCTACACCTTC.

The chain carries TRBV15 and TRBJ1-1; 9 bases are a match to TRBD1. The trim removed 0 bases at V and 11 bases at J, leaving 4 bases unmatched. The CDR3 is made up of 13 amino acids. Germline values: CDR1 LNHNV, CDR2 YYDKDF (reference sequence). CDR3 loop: CATSRDGTGRAFF. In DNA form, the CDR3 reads TGTGCCACCAGCAGAGATGGGACAGGGCGGGCTTTCTTT. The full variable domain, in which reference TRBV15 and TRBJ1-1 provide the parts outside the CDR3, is DAMVIQNPRYQVTQFGKPVTLSCSQTLNHNVMYWYQQKSSQAPKLLFHYYDKDFNNEADTPDNFQSRRPNTSFCFLDIRSPGLGDTAMYLCATSRDGTGRAFFGQGTRLTVV.

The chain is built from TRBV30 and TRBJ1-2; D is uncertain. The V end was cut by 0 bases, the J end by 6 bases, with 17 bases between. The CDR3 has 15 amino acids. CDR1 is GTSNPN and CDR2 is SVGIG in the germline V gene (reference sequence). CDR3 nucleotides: TGTGCCTGGAGTGTTAGAAGCGTTCCCTCTGATGGCTACACCTTC. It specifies CAWSVRSVPSDGYTF.